This T cell receptor (beta chain) was captured in a study of CD8 T cells in ankylosing spondylitis. Study observations and caveats: Disease-linked clones were CD8+ and relatively rare in peripheral blood. Matched ankylosing spondylitis synovial fluid reportedly contained a significantly enriched population of disease-linked clones. A motif of fewer than ten highly homologous TCR beta variants was seen as apparently characteristic of ankylosing spondylitis blood.

Trimming removed 1 base at V and 6 bases at J, with 17 bases between. The CDR3 is 16 residues long. This clonotype has ten or more counts. Antigen unknown. Making the TCR beta libraries involved quantitative 5'-RACE with molecular barcodes. TCRdb recomputed calls from the 5' RACE reads with MiXCR, one row per CDR3 protein. The sample includes over 100,000 distinct CDR3 sequences, about an eighth of them seen just once. The sample was blood, either unsorted or a sorted T cell fraction (not recorded which). The origin of this receptor is a female donor with ankylosing spondylitis or in good health (not recorded which). The chain has TRBV12-3 or TRBV12-4 and TRBJ2-3; D perhaps matches TRBD2 (6 bases). The CDR3 here is CASSLDGDGGDDTQYF. For the CDR3, the DNA is TGTGCCAGCAGTTTAGATGGGGACGGCGGGGATGATACGCAGTATTTT.